Presented here are 23 T cell receptor beta chains from one specimen sequenced in a study of blood T cell repertoires in COVID-19. This table comes from immunoSEQ multiplex PCR, and its TCRdb copy is limited to in-frame clones, with some not included. The sample contains a few hundred thousand clones, less than 90% of which appear only once. Sequencing was done on a sample of peripheral blood. All receptors derive from a woman aged 45-59 years with acute or convalescent COVID-19.

The chain has TRBV5-4 and TRBJ1-2, with unresolved D. The CDR3 length is 15 residues. Germline values: CDR1 SGHNT, CDR2 YYREEE (reference sequence). Trimming shortened V by 4 bases and J by 4 bases, and 17 bases separated the two germline ends. The CDR3 spells CASSHDLEGLYGYTF. DNA for the CDR3: TGTGCCAGCAGCCACGATTTGGAGGGCCTCTATGGCTACACCTTC.

The chain employs TRBV11-3 and TRBJ2-1; D possibly corresponds to TRBD2 (6 bases). The CDR3 has 17 amino acids. Germline assignment: CDR1 SGHNT and CDR2 YENEEA. Trimming removed 5 bases from V and 9 bases from J, with 26 bases in between. For the CDR3, the DNA is TGTGCCAGCAGCCTGAACGCCGGAGCGGGTAAGTCTGGTGAGCAGTTCTTC. Protein product: CASSLNAGAGKSGEQFF. Combining the CDR3 with reference TRBV11-3 and TRBJ2-1 gives the whole variable domain EAGVVQSPRYKIIEKKQPVAFWCNPISGHNTLYWYLQNLGQGPELLIRYENEEAVDDSQLPKDRFSAERLKGVDSTLKIQPAELGDSAVYLCASSLNAGAGKSGEQFFGPGTRLTVL.

A few counts support this clone. J is TRBJ1-5 and V is TRBV5-1; no firm D call. The CDR3 is 16 amino acids. The germline CDR1 and CDR2 sequences are SGHRS and YFSETQ. V was cut by 0 bases and J by 0 bases, with 10 bases left in between. The CDR3 sequence is CASSLAHRYSNQPQHF. The CDR3 DNA follows: TGCGCCAGCAGCTTGGCCCACCGCTATAGCAATCAGCCCCAGCATTTT.

The chain carries TRBV4-3 and TRBJ2-7, with 10 bases matching TRBD2. Trimming took 0 bases from V and 4 from J; bases not matched to a gene: 6. From germline, CDR1 is LGHNA and CDR2 YSLEER. CDR3 size: 16 residues. This chain's CDR3 is CASSQDTVAGGYEQYF. CDR3 coding DNA: TGCGCCAGCAGCCAAGATACGGTAGCGGGGGGATACGAGCAGTACTTC.

V gene TRBV4-3 combines with J gene TRBJ2-1; 8 bases fit TRBD1. The CDR3 covers 13 residues. J gave up 9 bases and V 0 bases, and 1 base lay outside the gene matches. CDR1 is LGHNA and CDR2 is YSLEER in the germline V gene. CDR3 residues: CASSQDRGREQFF. CDR3 nucleotide sequence: TGCGCCAGCAGCCAAGACAGGGGGCGTGAGCAGTTCTTC.

The CDR3 DNA is TGTGCCAGCAGCCAGTTTCAGGGCCCAGATACGCAGTATTTT. Its protein is CASSQFQGPDTQYF. V and J are TRBV9 and TRBJ2-3; D perhaps matches TRBD1 (5 bases). CDR1 and CDR2 (germline): SGDLS, YYNGEE. V was clipped by 4 bases and J by 4 bases, with 13 bases between them. This CDR3 is 14 amino acids long.

The V call is TRBV19, the J call TRBJ2-2; 8 bases agree with TRBD2. Unmatched junction bases numbered 9, after V lost 5 bases and J lost 7 bases. CDR3 length: 15 amino acids. CDR1 and CDR2 (germline): LNHDA, SQIVND (reference sequence). CDR3 nucleotide sequence: TGTGCCAGTAGTTCCTCCGGGGGGGCGGTCGGGGAGCTGTTTTTT. Encoded protein: CASSSSGGAVGELFF.

The rearrangement joins TRBV4-3 to TRBJ2-2; the match to TRBD2 covers 7 bases. This CDR3 is 18 amino acids long. Per the germline V gene, CDR1 is LGHNA and CDR2 is YSLEER. Germline trimming cut 0 bases from V and 3 bases from J; bases unmatched to any gene: 10. CDR3 DNA sequence: TGCGCCAGCAGCCAAGATCACCGGGGGGTTTGGGACACCGGGGAGCTGTTTTTT. Amino acid sequence: CASSQDHRGVWDTGELFF.

The chain couples TRBV29-1 to TRBJ2-1; no clear D. The CDR3 extends over 13 amino acids. Trimming cost V 4 bases and J 1 base, with 8 bases left between them. Germline CDR1 reads SQVTM; CDR2 reads ANQGSEA. The CDR3 nucleotides read TGCAGCGTTGCTGCGGATTCCTACAATGAGCAGTTCTTC. Amino acids: CSVAADSYNEQFF.

This rearrangement joins TRBV5-4 to TRBJ2-5; tentatively, D is TRBD1 (6 bases). From germline, CDR1 is SGHNT and CDR2 YYREEE (reference sequence). This CDR3 spans 13 amino acids. The ends were cut back, 3 bases at V and 4 bases at J, with 10 bases in the middle. The CDR3 region is CASSWGLGETQYF. As DNA, the CDR3 is TGTGCCAGCAGCTGGGGGCTAGGAGAGACCCAGTACTTC. The full variable domain, rest sourced from reference TRBV5-4 and TRBJ2-5, is ETGVTQSPTHLIKTRGQQVTLRCSSQSGHNTVSWYQQALGQGPQFIFQYYREEENGRGNFPPRFSGLQFPNYSSELNVNALELDDSALYLCASSWGLGETQYFGPGTRLLVL.

The chain is built from TRBV5-1 and TRBJ2-3; 8 bases are a match to TRBD1. The CDR3 has 16 amino acids. The trim removed 0 bases at V and 4 bases at J, leaving 7 bases unmatched. CDR1 is SGHRS and CDR2 is YFSETQ in the germline V gene. CDR3 residues: CASSLGQGKRADTQYF. The CDR3 coding sequence is TGCGCCAGCAGCTTGGGACAGGGGAAGCGGGCAGATACGCAGTATTTT.

The chain links TRBV12-3 or TRBV12-4 to TRBJ2-1; D is possibly TRBD2 (6 bases). CDR3 length: 12 residues. V was trimmed by 7 bases and J by 9 bases, leaving 13 bases between them. The chain's CDR3 is CASNPAGPEQFF. Here the CDR3 DNA reads TGTGCCAGCAACCCAGCGGGCCCTGAGCAGTTCTTC.

Only a few counts were recorded for this clone. The chain combines TRBV11-2 with TRBJ1-6; 7 positions agree with TRBD1. The CDR3 loop spans 14 amino acids. Losses at the gene ends were 5 bases for V and 7 bases for J; bases not matched to a gene: 5. The V gene's germline CDR1 is SGHAT and CDR2 FQNNGV. The CDR3 nucleotides are TGTGCCAGCAGCATGACAGGGTTCAATTCACCCCTCCACTTT. Its translation: CASSMTGFNSPLHF. The full variable domain, in which reference TRBV11-2 and TRBJ1-6 provide the parts outside the CDR3, is EAGVAQSPRYKIIEKRQSVAFWCNPISGHATLYWYQQILGQGPKLLIQFQNNGVVDDSQLPKDRFSAERLKGVDSTLKIQPAKLEDSAVYLCASSMTGFNSPLHFGNGTRLTVT.

This clone was recorded many times. The V and J genes are TRBV10-2 and TRBJ2-2; a weak D match, TRBD2 (5 bases). Trimming removed 6 bases from V and 4 bases from J, with 12 bases in between. This CDR3 is built from 14 residues. Germline V CDR1 and CDR2: WSHSY, SAAADI. The CDR3 here is CASSREVVTGELFF. The CDR3 coding sequence is TGCGCCAGCAGCCGGGAAGTCGTCACCGGGGAGCTGTTTTTT.

The chain uses TRBV5-1 and TRBJ1-2; 7 bases agree with TRBD1. The CDR3 totals 13 residues. Losses at the gene ends were 0 bases for V and 8 bases for J; bases not matched to a gene: 4. Germline lookup yields CDR1 SGHRS and CDR2 YFSETQ. CDR3 in amino acids: CASSLGGGDGYTF. In nucleotides, the CDR3 is TGCGCCAGCAGCTTGGGAGGGGGCGACGGCTACACCTTC.

J is TRBJ2-1 and V is TRBV3-1 (or the pseudogene TRBV3-2), with 7 bases that match TRBD2. This CDR3 comprises 13 residues. With V trimmed by 8 bases and J by 8 bases, 9 bases remained unmatched. Germline V gives CDR1 LGHDT, CDR2 YNNKEL (reference sequence). The CDR3 is CASGAGVMYEQFF. For the CDR3, the DNA is TGTGCCAGCGGGGCGGGAGTTATGTATGAGCAGTTCTTC.

The J gene is TRBJ1-4, the V gene TRBV27; 7 positions agree with TRBD1. CDR1 is MNHEY, CDR2 SMNVEV, per germline (reference sequence). The V segment lost 2 bases and the J segment 8 bases; nucleotides outside the gene matches: 2. The CDR3 has 13 amino acids. DNA of the CDR3: TGTGCCAGCAGTTTAACGACAGGGGAAAAACTGTTTTTT. The encoded protein is CASSLTTGEKLFF.

A remark on this clone: This sample includes further DNA sequences coding for the same CDR3. V is TRBV18 and J is TRBJ1-1; no firm D call. Germline CDR1 reads KGHSH; CDR2 reads LQKENI. The V end was cut by 0 bases, the J end by 1 base, with 6 bases between. This CDR3 contains 14 residues. CDR3: CASSPPSGNTEAFF. The CDR3 DNA follows: TGTGCCAGCTCACCACCATCAGGGAACACTGAAGCTTTCTTT.

The count of this clone is one. This chain uses TRBV19 with TRBJ1-2; TRBD1 agrees at 8 bases. The CDR3 runs to 13 residues. Germline values: CDR1 LNHDA, CDR2 SQIVND (reference sequence). V lost 5 bases, J lost 5 bases, and 4 bases stayed unmatched. The CDR3 sequence: CASSGGTGYGYTF. CDR3 coding DNA: TGTGCCAGTAGTGGGGGGACAGGTTATGGCTACACCTTC. Full variable domain (outside the CDR3, taken from reference TRBV19 and TRBJ1-2): DGGITQSPKYLFRKEGQNVTLSCEQNLNHDAMYWYRQDPGQGLRLIYYSQIVNDFQKGDIAEGYSVSREKKESFPLTVTSAQKNPTAFYLCASSGGTGYGYTFGSGTRLTVV.

The rearrangement links TRBV7-2 to TRBJ2-6; 10 bases map to TRBD2. The germline gives CDR1 SGHTA, CDR2 FQGNSA. The CDR3 contains 18 residues. V gave up 4 bases and J gave up 0 bases; unmatched junction bases: 6. DNA for the CDR3: TGTGCCAGCAGCTCGCTAGCGGGAGCCGTCTCTGGGGCCAACGTCCTGACTTTC. It translates to CASSSLAGAVSGANVLTF. The full variable domain, in which reference TRBV7-2 and TRBJ2-6 provide the parts outside the CDR3, is GAGVSQSPSNKVTEKGKDVELRCDPISGHTALYWYRQSLGQGLEFLIYFQGNSAPDKSGLPSDRFSAERTGGSVSTLTIQRTQQEDSAVYLCASSSLAGAVSGANVLTFGAGSRLTVL.

CDR3 DNA sequence: TGTGCCATCAGTGATAGGTTGGACAGCCCCAATCAGCCCCAGCATTTT. Protein: CAISDRLDSPNQPQHF. This chain joins TRBV10-3 and TRBJ1-5, with D possibly TRBD1 on 6 matching bases. The CDR3 spans 16 residues. The germline V and J ends were trimmed by 3 bases and 3 bases, with 15 bases remaining between them. Germline V CDR1 and CDR2: ENHRY, SYGVKD.

The chain couples TRBV6-1 to TRBJ1-1, with 7 bases matching TRBD1. CDR1 is MNHNS and CDR2 is SASEGT in the germline V gene. CDR3 length: 15 residues. J lost 4 bases, V lost 3 bases, and 8 bases had no gene match. CDR3 sequence reads: CASSDPTGRATEAFF. The CDR3 bases are TGTGCCAGCAGTGACCCGACAGGGCGGGCCACTGAAGCTTTCTTT.

The J gene is TRBJ2-7, the V gene TRBV19, with D tentatively TRBD2 (5 bases). With 0 bases removed from V and 6 bases from J, the gap between germline ends came to 15 bases. The CDR3 extends over 15 amino acids. Germline CDR1 is LNHDA and CDR2 is SQIVND (reference sequence). The CDR3 here is CASSIDGILASEQYF. As DNA, the CDR3 is TGTGCCAGTAGTATAGATGGGATTCTAGCTTCCGAGCAGTACTTC. The entire variable domain, with the rest obtained from reference TRBV19 and TRBJ2-7, is as follows: DGGITQSPKYLFRKEGQNVTLSCEQNLNHDAMYWYRQDPGQGLRLIYYSQIVNDFQKGDIAEGYSVSREKKESFPLTVTSAQKNPTAFYLCASSIDGILASEQYFGPGTRLTVT.